Described below is a single T cell receptor beta chain sequence and its context. Its specific antigen is unknown. No per-base quality is available; no much larger clone lies one base away. At the junction V is shortened by 5 bases and J by 5 bases; bases outside the gene matches: 15. Looking up the germline V gene yields CDR1 SGHTA and CDR2 FQGNSA. The CDR3 sequence holds 17 residues, the cysteine and phenylalanine included. Only the CDR3 portion is preserved as DNA: 51 bases, with reading frame beginning at the first base. This specimen comes from a study of T cells after yellow fever vaccination (dated by TCRdb to between 2017 and 2020). Notes on the research overall: The SMART-Seq v4 Ultra Low Input RNA kit was used to prepare libraries from fractions with low cell numbers. To follow T-cell clones before and after primary and booster YFV17D yellow fever vaccination, bulk TCR alpha and beta repertoires were sequenced over time. Two healthy male donors, one aged 18 to 29 and one aged 30 to 39 years, were included in the cohort. Blood samples were taken at several timepoints before and after primary and secondary immunization, and bulk PBMC replicates and cell subsets were isolated. The paper as a whole reports these results and caveats: Because only a couple of donors were included in the study, the extent to which the findings can be generalized is limited. A small share of clonotypes was detected in both CD4 and CD8 compartments, with the overlap likely arising from convergent recombination. Most clones expanded after primary vaccination were re-detected after the booster (around 96% of CD4 and around 88% of CD8), suggesting broad memory maintenance. Compared with the primary T-cell response, the secondary T-cell response was weaker but faster, peaking on day 5 rather than day 15. FACS-sorted repertoires could contain abundant contaminating clonotypes from the bulk population, so computational filtering was required.

Sequencing used an Illumina NovaSeq 6000. TCR cDNA was synthesized by 5'RACE template switching, through which a universal primer site and unique molecular identifiers were introduced. Priming of cDNA synthesis was performed from both the TCR alpha and TCR beta constant segments. Library amplification used two PCR steps, and the second PCR step added sample barcodes and sequencing adapters. Libraries were sequenced on Illumina HiSeq 2500 (2x100 bp) or NovaSeq (2x150 bp). For the original study's pipeline: Demultiplexing of reads and collapsing into UMI consensus sequences were performed with MIGEC, and V(D)J alignment was carried out with MiXCR. Clonotypes responding to the vaccine were identified with edgeR on replicate PBMC samples, with the criteria of FDR below 0.01 and a log2 fold change above 5 up to day 15. Each bulk clonotype was labeled CD4 or CD8 based on which sequenced repertoire, CD4 or CD8, contained the clonotype at higher abundance. TCRdb itself trimmed the public reads at Q25 with fastp, ran MiXCR and retained productive beta chains. Each CDR3 protein gets just one entry, which takes the most common genes and DNA from the rows behind it. It is TCRdb's table, rather than the study itself, that gives the V and J calls and clone size. For this sample the table gives a few hundred thousand distinct CDR3 sequences, of which over 3.5% were detected only once. The top ten clonotypes cover 15% to 20% of the sample.

The treatment or condition label, as the study defines it: live attenuated yellow fever vaccine strain. Two biological replicates of bulk PBMCs were collected at each blood-draw timepoint. A standard Ficoll-Paque protocol was used to isolate PBMCs from peripheral blood. RNA was extracted with TriZol from bulk PBMCs, CD4 and CD8 fractions, and dextramer-positive and dextramer-negative fractions. Rearrangement joined TRBV7-2 to TRBJ2-3, with 8 bases in between that match TRBD1. The sequence came from a young man who received the YFV17D yellow fever vaccine. The sample in question was PBMCs, obtained 15 days after the yellow fever booster vaccination. The DNA sequence is given as TGTGCCAGCAGCCACTACCTTACAGGGGGGAGCGGAGATACGCAGTATTTT. It encodes CASSHYLTGGSGDTQYF.